This entry concerns a single T cell receptor (beta chain). The sample originates from a study of blood T cell repertoires in COVID-19. As originally analysed: Amplified reference gene primers provided the basis for estimating nucleated cell counts. Clones were read by immunoSEQ multiplex PCR, and TCRdb kept only the in-frame ones, dropping some. The V and J calls and clone size come from that table; D and trimming were worked out from the DNA. Of approximately 150,000 clones listed, 80% to 90% are singletons. Among Cohort 3 donors, those recovered had two negative PCRs, clearance, or symptom resolution. CDR1 is SGHTA, CDR2 FQGNSA, per germline. CDR3 size: 16 residues. Unmatched junction bases numbered 15, after V lost 6 bases and J lost 8 bases.

This rearrangement joins TRBV7-2 to TRBJ1-4, with TRBD1 matching 7 bases. The sample taken for sequencing was PBMCs or T cells enriched from blood (not recorded which). This TCR came from a woman in her fifties or sixties who had recovered from COVID-19. The CDR3 DNA is TGTGCCAGCAGTAATACAGGGGTCCGGGGTGGCGAAAAACTGTTTTTT. This gives the protein CASSNTGVRGGEKLFF. The full variable domain, rest sourced from reference TRBV7-2 and TRBJ1-4, is GAGVSQSPSNKVTEKGKDVELRCDPISGHTALYWYRQSLGQGLEFLIYFQGNSAPDKSGLPSDRFSAERTGGSVSTLTIQRTQQEDSAVYLCASSNTGVRGGEKLFFGSGTQLSVL.